The next 5 T cell receptor beta chains were all read from a single sample in a study of T cells in Graves' hyperthyroidism and ophthalmopathy. RNA transcripts were the template for amplifying TCR beta CDR3 regions. RT-PCR in the first round (using the HTBI primer set) targeted the TCR CDR3. TCRdb processed the multiplex PCR reads anew with MiXCR; each CDR3 protein has one entry. This sample yields under 400,000 distinct CDR3 sequences, of which 15% to 20% are seen a single time; about 53% belongs to the top ten. Sequencing input: blood. These receptors were obtained from a woman aged 45 to 65 with Graves' hyperthyroidism.

The rearrangement joins TRBV5-1 to TRBJ2-5; 8 nucleotides line up with TRBD1. The CDR3 loop spans 15 amino acids. Germline-derived CDR1 and CDR2 are SGHRS and YFSETQ. V dropped 4 bases and J dropped 3; count of bases not matched to a gene: 8. CDR3 DNA: TGCGCCAGCAGCCCTGATCCGACAGGGGAAGAGACCCAGTACTTC. Translated, it gives CASSPDPTGEETQYF.

This clonotype was detected many times. The chain couples TRBV2 to TRBJ2-2; 7 nucleotides agree with TRBD2. This CDR3 has 15 residues. With V trimmed by 4 bases and J by 6 bases, 8 bases remained unmatched. The germline V gene encodes CDR1 SNHLY and CDR2 FYNNEI. The CDR3 region has the DNA TGTGCCAGCAGTGCAGCGGGGACCGTTCCCGGGGAGCTGTTTTTT. It encodes CASSAAGTVPGELFF.

A few counts support this clonotype. The V gene is TRBV9, the J gene TRBJ1-2; 7 bases align to TRBD1. The CDR3 is 15 residues long. With 3 bases clipped from V and 4 bases from J, the junction kept 9 bases outside the gene matches. Germline V lookup: CDR1 SGDLS, CDR2 YYNGEE. For the CDR3, the DNA is TGTGCCAGCAGCGCACCCTTGACAGGGTTCTATGGCTACACCTTC. Encoded protein: CASSAPLTGFYGYTF.

The chain carries TRBV6-5 and TRBJ1-6; no reliable D call. The germline gives CDR1 MNHEY, CDR2 SVGAGI. The CDR3 spans 13 residues. V dropped 0 bases and J dropped 7 bases, with 4 bases sitting between them. The CDR3 protein is CASSYSGNSPLHF. The CDR3 DNA is TGTGCCAGCAGTTACTCCGGGAATTCACCCCTCCACTTT.

The chain has TRBV20-1 and TRBJ2-1; D is ambiguous. Trimming stripped 8 bases from V and 0 bases from J, with 11 bases between. CDR1 and CDR2 (germline): DFQATT, SNEGSKA (reference sequence). This CDR3 has 13 residues. Here the CDR3 DNA reads TGCAGTCTTATGAGGTACTCCTACAATGAGCAGTTCTTC. It is translated as CSLMRYSYNEQFF.